This paragraph reports one T cell receptor (beta chain). Method: immunoSEQ multiplex PCR; TCRdb's copy keeps in-frame clones and lacks some. This table holds roughly 260,000 clones, about 91% found once. Germline V lookup: CDR1 SEHNR, CDR2 FQNEAQ (reference sequence). The J segment lost 2 bases and the V segment lost 3 bases, leaving 1 base of the junction unmatched. This CDR3 has 15 amino acids. These data originate in a study of blood T cell repertoires in COVID-19. The source is a person aged 18-35 years with COVID-19, enrolled during active disease. Specimen: peripheral blood. The chain uses TRBV7-9 and TRBJ2-3, with TRBD2 matching 11 bases. CDR3 bases: TGTGCCAGCAGCTTGGGACTAGCGGCCACAGATACGCAGTATTTT. Translated: CASSLGLAATDTQYF.